The clone carrying this T cell receptor beta chain was observed a handful of times. Its antigen is undetermined. This entry is derived from a study of cytomegalovirus exposure and HLA in healthy donors. General study findings and limits: Follow-up analysis later connected one missense variant in DCLRE1C with trimming of TCR beta V- and J-genes. Reportedly, HLA-A and HLA-B alleles of most subjects were accurately predicted from TCR beta.

13 Jbeta primers and 60 Vbeta primers were used for the PCR. Sequencing was performed with immunoSEQ multiplex PCR; in TCRdb, only in-frame clones are kept and a portion is missing. The sample holds 110,000 to 150,000 clones, roughly a tenth seen once. This TCR was sampled from a male donor in good health and CMV-seronegative. Sequenced sample: PBMCs.

CDR3 sequence reads: CSGKQSNTEAFF. The CDR3 DNA follows: TGCAGCGGGAAACAGTCGAACACTGAAGCTTTCTTT. The chain is built from TRBV29-1 and TRBJ1-1; D is uncertain. Germline V lookup: CDR1 SQVTM, CDR2 ANQGSEA. The CDR3 length is 12 residues. V lost 7 bases, J lost 1 base, and 10 bases lay in between.